The 26 T cell receptor beta chains below come from one sample, sequenced in a study of CD8+CD57+ T cells in acquired aplastic anemia. Sequenced patients had shown CD8+CD57+ cell expansion by flow cytometry. The TCR beta profiling, which covered VDJ combination and CDR3 sequence, was carried out using genomic DNA as the template. TCRdb itself ran the reads through MiXCR, one entry per CDR3 protein. The sample comprises 180,000 or so distinct CDR3 sequences, roughly 63% of which are singletons, and more than 40% rests with the top ten. Sequences were obtained from sorted CD4+, CD8+, or CD8+CD57+ T cells (not recorded which) from PBMCs. These receptor sequences come from a human donor with aplastic anemia.

Notes on this clonotype: This may be a read error, as it is one base from a much larger clone. The chain uses TRBV7-3 and TRBJ2-5; 12 nucleotides align to TRBD2. Germline CDR1 SGHTA, CDR2 FQGTGA. This CDR3 is built from 16 residues. The CDR3 spells CASSLATSGGQESQYF. In nucleotides, the CDR3 is TGTGCCAGCAGCTTAGCTACTAGCGGGGGGCAAGAGTCCCAGTACTTC.

The rearrangement links TRBV10-3 to TRBJ1-1; D remains unclear. With 0 bases removed from V and 5 bases from J, the gap between germline ends came to 10 bases. Germline CDR1 and CDR2: ENHRY and SYGVKD. The CDR3 has 14 amino acids. The CDR3 region is CAISESPGRTEAFF. CDR3 coding DNA: TGTGCCATCAGTGAGTCGCCCGGTCGGACTGAAGCTTTCTTT.

V usage is TRBV20-1 and J usage is TRBJ2-3; D is possibly TRBD1 (6 bases). V was clipped by 4 bases and J by 1 base, with 9 bases between them. This CDR3 is 13 amino acids long. Germline V CDR1 and CDR2: DFQATT, SNEGSKA (reference sequence). The CDR3 DNA is TGCAGTGCTACCCCAGGGGGCACAGATACGCAGTATTTT. Translating gives CSATPGGTDTQYF.

The chain is built from TRBV10-3 and TRBJ2-1; 7 bases are shared with TRBD2. CDR3 size: 16 residues. V was pared by 0 bases and J by 3 bases, with 5 bases of the junction left unmatched. Germline loops: CDR1 ENHRY, CDR2 SYGVKD. CDR3 DNA: TGTGCCATCAGTGAGTCGATGGCGGGGGACTACAATGAGCAGTTCTTC. Amino acids: CAISESMAGDYNEQFF.

This chain uses TRBV5-6 with TRBJ2-3; 9 nucleotides agree with TRBD2. V lost 1 base to trimming and J lost 7 bases; unmatched junction nucleotides: 7. CDR1 and CDR2 from the germline V gene are SGHDT and YYEEEE. The CDR3 spans 15 residues. CDR3 in DNA: TGTGCCAGCAGCTTGAACGGACTAGCGACCTATACGCAGTATTTT. Translation gives CASSLNGLATYTQYF.

This clonotype was seen a handful of times. The V call is TRBV2, the J call TRBJ1-6; D gene uncertain. Germline V gives CDR1 SNHLY, CDR2 FYNNEI. The CDR3 loop spans 14 amino acids. The V gene lost 4 bases and the J gene lost 7 bases, with 11 bases spanning the gap. The CDR3 reads CASSVGQDNSPLHF. The CDR3 nucleotides are TGTGCCAGCAGTGTTGGGCAGGACAATTCACCCCTCCACTTT.

The chain joins TRBV12-3 or TRBV12-4 to TRBJ2-1, with 9 bases lining up with TRBD2. The CDR3 has 17 amino acids. Trimming cost V 1 base and J 2 bases; bases outside gene matches: 6. The DNA for the CDR3 is TGTGCCAGCAGTTTAGTCCTAGCGGGGATACCCTACAATGAGCAGTTCTTC. Translating gives CASSLVLAGIPYNEQFF.

Worth noting for this clonotype: A much larger clone is a single base away; this may be a read error. The chain employs TRBV4-3 and TRBJ2-1; TRBD1 aligns across 7 bases. V gave up 0 bases and J gave up 5 bases; unmatched junction bases: 16. This CDR3 is built from 19 residues. Germline-derived CDR1 and CDR2 are LGHNA and YSLEER. The CDR3 region has the DNA TGCGCCAGCAGCCAAGAAATGTTTAAGGACGGACAGGAGAACAATGAGCAGTTCTTC. Its protein is CASSQEMFKDGQENNEQFF.

The V call is TRBV7-2, the J call TRBJ2-1, with no clear D. Germline V gene sequence: CDR1 SGHTA, CDR2 FQGNSA. Trimming shortened V by 4 bases and J by 6 bases, and 16 bases separated the two germline ends. The CDR3 has 15 amino acids. The CDR3 sequence is CASSSYGPTANEQFF. The DNA of the CDR3 is TGTGCCAGCAGCTCCTACGGACCGACCGCCAATGAGCAGTTCTTC.

This sequence joins TRBV7-2 and TRBJ2-7; 10 bases line up with TRBD2. Germline loops: CDR1 SGHTA, CDR2 FQGNSA. V gave up 0 bases and J gave up 3 bases; unmatched junction bases: 5. The length of the CDR3 is 16 residues. The CDR3 bases are TGTGCCAGCAGCTTAGCGTGGTCTAGCGGGAGCTACGAGCAGTACTTC. It is translated as CASSLAWSSGSYEQYF.

Ten or more counts support this clonotype. The J gene is TRBJ1-2, the V gene TRBV5-8; D is ambiguous. V gave up 2 bases and J gave up 3 bases, with 20 bases separating them. The CDR3 sequence is 17 residues long. Germline CDR1 SGHTS, CDR2 YDEGEE. The CDR3 DNA follows: TGTGCCAGCAGCTTAAATCAGGTCTGGGGTGAAGACTATGGCTACACCTTC. It encodes CASSLNQVWGEDYGYTF.

This clonotype was recorded many times. The chain couples TRBV11-2 to TRBJ2-7; D may be TRBD2 (6 bases). CDR3 size: 15 residues. V dropped 1 base and J dropped 2 bases, with 12 bases sitting between them. Germline lookup yields CDR1 SGHAT and CDR2 FQNNGV. CDR3 in amino acids: CASSLVAGSTYEQYF. Here the CDR3 DNA reads TGTGCCAGCAGCTTAGTTGCGGGGTCAACCTACGAGCAGTACTTC.

The chain carries TRBV11-2 and TRBJ2-7; a weak D match, TRBD2 (5 bases). Germline V gene sequence: CDR1 SGHAT, CDR2 FQNNGV. Trimming shortened V by 3 bases and J by 4 bases, and 7 bases separated the two germline ends. This CDR3 contains 12 residues. CDR3 in DNA: TGTGCCAGCAGCTTGCTAGCTTACGAGCAGTACTTC. Translated: CASSLLAYEQYF. Full variable domain (remainder filled in from reference TRBV11-2 and TRBJ2-7): EAGVAQSPRYKIIEKRQSVAFWCNPISGHATLYWYQQILGQGPKLLIQFQNNGVVDDSQLPKDRFSAERLKGVDSTLKIQPAKLEDSAVYLCASSLLAYEQYFGPGTRLTVT.

The genes are TRBV10-1 and TRBJ2-7; D is perhaps TRBD2 (5 bases). This CDR3 contains 11 residues. The germline V gene encodes CDR1 WNHNN and CDR2 SYGVQD (reference sequence). V was trimmed by 5 bases and J by 5 bases, leaving 7 bases between them. This CDR3 reads CASSNGNEQYF. The DNA of the CDR3 is TGCGCCAGCAGTAACGGGAACGAGCAGTACTTC.

The sample holds many counts of this clonotype. This chain connects TRBV19 to TRBJ2-7; TRBD2 is a possible D gene (6 bases). There are 16 residues in the CDR3. The ends were cut back, 1 base at V and 2 bases at J, with 15 bases in the middle. Per the germline V gene, CDR1 is LNHDA and CDR2 is SQIVND (reference sequence). CDR3 sequence: CASSIALGGGPYEQYF. DNA for the CDR3: TGTGCCAGTAGTATAGCCCTCGGTGGAGGGCCCTACGAGCAGTACTTC.

The chain recombines TRBV6-6 with TRBJ2-7; TRBD2 aligns across 8 bases. V was clipped by 7 bases and J by 4 bases; unmatched bases: 9. The germline gives CDR1 MNHNY, CDR2 SVGAGI (reference sequence). The CDR3 consists of 14 residues. The CDR3, as DNA: TGTGCCAGCAATCGGGGACTAGGGCCTTACGAGCAGTACTTC. It encodes CASNRGLGPYEQYF.

The chain links TRBV7-3 to TRBJ2-5; TRBD1 matches 7 bases. V lost 4 bases, J lost 5 bases, and 7 bases stayed unmatched. Looked up from germline, CDR1 is SGHTA and CDR2 is FQGTGA. This CDR3 has 14 amino acids. The CDR3 nucleotides are TGTGCCAGCAGCTCGACAGGGTTGGGGGAGACCCAGTACTTC. Protein: CASSSTGLGETQYF.

The V gene is TRBV5-1, the J gene TRBJ2-7; D is perhaps TRBD1 (6 bases). V lost 4 bases and J 3 bases, leaving 14 bases between the germline ends. The CDR3 runs to 14 residues. The V gene's germline CDR1 is SGHRS and CDR2 YFSETQ. The CDR3 protein is CASSPEDSLYEQYF. The CDR3 DNA follows: TGCGCCAGCAGCCCCGAGGACAGTCTCTACGAGCAGTACTTC.

This clonotype was recorded many times. For the CDR3, the DNA is TGTGCCAGCAGCTTCATCCCGCAGGGGACAGAGGGCTACACCTTC. Protein: CASSFIPQGTEGYTF. The rearrangement links TRBV7-9 to TRBJ1-2; TRBD1 agrees at 7 bases. The germline CDR1 and CDR2 sequences are SEHNR and FQNEAQ (reference sequence). Trimming removed 3 bases from V and 8 bases from J; junction bases left unmatched: 12. This CDR3 comprises 15 residues.

The chain carries TRBV10-3 and TRBJ1-1; the D is unclear. Germline values: CDR1 ENHRY, CDR2 SYGVKD. The V end was cut by 2 bases, the J end by 7 bases, with 5 bases between. The CDR3 has 11 residues. The CDR3 protein is CAISEEYEAFF. In DNA form, the CDR3 reads TGTGCCATCAGTGAGGAGTATGAAGCTTTCTTT.

The chain carries TRBV19 and TRBJ2-2; no definite D call. The CDR3 has 14 amino acids. Trimming left V 1 base short and J 4 bases short, with 7 bases between. Germline CDR1 LNHDA, CDR2 SQIVND (reference sequence). CDR3 sequence: CASSIGQATGELFF. As DNA, the CDR3 is TGTGCCAGTAGTATAGGCCAGGCCACCGGGGAGCTGTTTTTT.

The chain's CDR3 is CASRPQGVGEDATEAFF. CDR3 DNA sequence: TGTGCCAGCAGACCACAGGGGGTGGGGGAGGACGCCACTGAAGCTTTCTTT. The chain is built from TRBV12-3 or TRBV12-4 and TRBJ1-1; 8 positions match TRBD1. V shed 6 bases and J 4 bases; nucleotides not matched to a gene: 16. The CDR3 spans 17 residues.

Regarding this clonotype: Compared with germline, one end of the junction differs, possibly owing to a read error. The rearrangement joins TRBV7-9 to TRBJ2-7, with 7 bases aligning to TRBD2. The CDR3 consists of 16 residues. The germline CDR1 and CDR2 sequences are SEHNR and FQNEAQ (reference sequence). The CDR3 here is CAISERTRGPTYEQYF. In DNA form, the CDR3 reads TGTGCCATCAGCGAACGGACTAGAGGGCCGACATACGAGCAGTACTTC.

The genes are TRBV7-8 and TRBJ1-1; D gene ambiguous. The CDR3 spans 16 residues. The V end was cut by 2 bases, the J end by 0 bases, with 13 bases between. Germline lookup yields CDR1 SGHVS and CDR2 FQNEAQ. This CDR3 is CASSLISAGMNTEAFF. The CDR3 DNA reads TGTGCCAGCAGCTTAATCTCAGCGGGGATGAACACTGAAGCTTTCTTT.

The V gene is TRBV20-1, the J gene TRBJ1-5; D is possibly TRBD1 (5 bases). The CDR3 contains 15 residues. Germline assignment: CDR1 DFQATT and CDR2 SNEGSKA (reference sequence). Trimming pared 5 bases from V and 3 bases from J, leaving 17 bases between. The CDR3 sequence is CSADEKGINNQPQHF. The CDR3 DNA reads TGCAGTGCTGACGAAAAGGGGATCAACAATCAGCCCCAGCATTTT.

The rearrangement uses TRBV2 and TRBJ2-3; 8 bases fit TRBD2. The germline gives CDR1 SNHLY, CDR2 FYNNEI. Unmatched junction bases numbered 5, after V lost 6 bases and J lost 0 bases. This CDR3 has 15 residues. The CDR3 reads CASRGLALSTDTQYF. CDR3 sequence (DNA): TGTGCCAGCAGAGGACTAGCTTTAAGCACAGATACGCAGTATTTT.